Below, 28 T cell receptor beta chains from the same sample are listed, as sequenced in a study of cytomegalovirus exposure and HLA in healthy donors. Use of 60 Vbeta and 13 Jbeta primers characterized the PCR. Repertoires were generated with immunoSEQ multiplex PCR, while TCRdb's copy carries only in-frame clones and drops some. The sample includes over 150,000 clones, around 80% seen only once; the top ten take 2% to 2.5%. The sample was PBMCs. The origin of the receptors is a woman in her 30s in good health and CMV-seronegative.

This clone was seen a handful of times. The V gene is TRBV19, the J gene TRBJ2-4; the D gene is possibly TRBD1 (10 bases). Germline V lookup: CDR1 LNHDA, CDR2 SQIVND (reference sequence). Trimming shortened V by 6 bases and J by 3 bases, and 27 bases separated the two germline ends. CDR3 length: 19 amino acids. The CDR3 region has the DNA TGTGCCAGTAGGACAGGGGGCAGGGTAGCGGGAGTTGGCAAAAACATTCAGTACTTC. It codes for CASRTGGRVAGVGKNIQYF.

This clone was observed a single time. This chain connects TRBV6-5 to TRBJ2-2, with D possibly matching TRBD2 (5 bases). Trimming took 5 bases from V and 4 from J, leaving 5 bases between them. The germline gives CDR1 MNHEY, CDR2 SVGAGI. The CDR3 is 12 amino acids. The CDR3 loop is CASSSGTGELFF. The CDR3 nucleotides are TGTGCCAGCAGTAGCGGCACCGGGGAGCTGTTTTTT.

The chain employs TRBV10-2 and TRBJ2-5; 12 bases map to TRBD2. The junction had 5 bases not matched to a gene; V was cut back by 8 bases and J by 4 bases. Germline assignment: CDR1 WSHSY and CDR2 SAAADI. The length of the CDR3 is 14 residues. The chain's CDR3 is CASSLAGGIETQYF. For the CDR3, the DNA is TGCGCCAGCTCCCTAGCGGGGGGGATAGAGACCCAGTACTTC.

This chain joins TRBV9 and TRBJ2-5; 7 bases are a match to TRBD1. The junction had 11 bases not matched to a gene; V was cut back by 4 bases and J by 5 bases. The CDR3 length is 15 residues. Germline CDR1 reads SGDLS; CDR2 reads YYNGEE. The CDR3, as DNA: TGTGCCAGCAGCTCAGGTCCGGACAGGCGGGAGACCCAGTACTTC. Protein: CASSSGPDRRETQYF.

This clone has a handful of counts. This chain connects TRBV5-1 to TRBJ2-7, with 9 bases matching TRBD1. This CDR3 has 15 residues. CDR1 SGHRS and CDR2 YFSETQ come from the germline V gene. The trim removed 4 bases at V and 1 base at J, leaving 6 bases unmatched. The CDR3 DNA sequence: TGCGCCAGCAGCCTTGACAGGGGGACTTCCTACGAGCAGTACTTC. Translated, it gives CASSLDRGTSYEQYF.

The chain recombines TRBV7-2 with TRBJ2-3; TRBD1 might be the D (6 bases). CDR3 length: 13 residues. Germline CDR1 is SGHTA and CDR2 is FQGNSA. Trimming pared 3 bases from V and 3 bases from J, leaving 7 bases between. The CDR3 loop reads CASSLTGTDTQYF. Here the CDR3 DNA reads TGTGCCAGCAGCTTGACAGGTACAGATACGCAGTATTTT. Looking up the rest from reference TRBV7-2 and TRBJ2-3 gives the full variable domain: GAGVSQSPSNKVTEKGKDVELRCDPISGHTALYWYRQSLGQGLEFLIYFQGNSAPDKSGLPSDRFSAERTGGSVSTLTIQRTQQEDSAVYLCASSLTGTDTQYFGPGTRLTVL.

There are a few counts of this clone. The chain combines TRBV30 with TRBJ1-5; D is ambiguous. Germline CDR1 reads GTSNPN; CDR2 reads SVGIG (reference sequence). V gave up 3 bases and J gave up 2 bases, with 14 bases separating them. This CDR3 region has 15 residues. The CDR3 is CAWSRGPIGNQPQHF. CDR3 nucleotides: TGTGCCTGGAGCCGTGGGCCTATCGGCAATCAGCCCCAGCATTTT.

The chain recombines TRBV7-9 with TRBJ1-2, with D hard to call. CDR1 and CDR2 (germline): SEHNR, FQNEAQ (reference sequence). This CDR3 contains 16 residues. Trimming shortened V by 5 bases and J by 4 bases, and 20 bases separated the two germline ends. CDR3 nucleotides: TGTGCCAGCAGCAAGACCTACAGTTCCGTAGGCTATGGCTACACCTTC. Translating it yields CASSKTYSSVGYGYTF.

The CDR3 here is CASSKGATDTQYF. CDR3 nucleotides: TGTGCCAGTAGTAAGGGGGCCACAGATACGCAGTATTTT. V usage is TRBV19 and J usage is TRBJ2-3, with 7 positions matching TRBD1. There are 13 residues in the CDR3. The ends lost 4 bases at V and 2 bases at J; junction bases unmatched: 0. CDR1 and CDR2 (germline): LNHDA, SQIVND (reference sequence). The full variable domain, rest sourced from reference TRBV19 and TRBJ2-3, is DGGITQSPKYLFRKEGQNVTLSCEQNLNHDAMYWYRQDPGQGLRLIYYSQIVNDFQKGDIAEGYSVSREKKESFPLTVTSAQKNPTAFYLCASSKGATDTQYFGPGTRLTVL.

The chain carries TRBV4-3 and TRBJ2-2; 10 bases map to TRBD1. This CDR3 has 20 amino acids. The germline gives CDR1 LGHNA, CDR2 YSLEER. V was pared by 2 bases and J by 0 bases, with 12 bases of the junction left unmatched. The CDR3 DNA reads TGCGCCAGCAGCCAAACCACGGGACAGGGGCCTCCCGCGAACACCGGGGAGCTGTTTTTT. It yields the protein CASSQTTGQGPPANTGELFF.

The gene calls are TRBV6-5 and TRBJ2-3, with a weak D call TRBD1 (5 bases). Germline-derived CDR1 and CDR2 are MNHEY and SVGAGI. The CDR3 sequence is 13 residues long. V was pared by 4 bases and J by 5 bases, with 10 bases between. The CDR3 sequence: CASSFLGVDTQYF. CDR3 nucleotide sequence: TGTGCCAGCAGTTTCCTAGGGGTAGATACGCAGTATTTT.

A word on this clone: One end of the junction is discordant with germline, which a read error may explain. The genes are TRBV9 and TRBJ2-4; 8 nucleotides match TRBD1. From germline, CDR1 is SGDLS and CDR2 YYNGEE. The CDR3 loop spans 13 amino acids. CDR3 sequence: CASSVEGRGPLDF. The CDR3 region has the DNA TGTGCCAGCAGCGTAGAAGGCAGGGGGCCCCTGGACTTC.

The genes are TRBV6-1 and TRBJ2-7; 12 nucleotides match TRBD2. The germline CDR1 and CDR2 sequences are MNHNS and SASEGT. The V and J ends lost 4 bases and 4 bases, in that order; junction bases with no gene match: 8. The CDR3 loop spans 16 amino acids. The chain's CDR3 is CASSGNLAGGIYEQYF. The CDR3 DNA sequence: TGTGCCAGCAGTGGTAACCTAGCGGGGGGGATATACGAGCAGTACTTC.

The gene calls are TRBV11-1 and TRBJ2-2; the D is unclear. CDR3 size: 13 residues. The V end was cut by 5 bases, the J end by 4 bases, with 8 bases between. In germline, CDR1 is SGHAT, CDR2 FQDESV (reference sequence). CDR3 sequence: CASSHPITGELFF. The CDR3 DNA follows: TGTGCCAGCAGCCATCCAATCACCGGGGAGCTGTTTTTT.

The V gene is TRBV5-1, the J gene TRBJ2-5; 10 nucleotides line up with TRBD1. The CDR3 runs to 14 residues. In germline, CDR1 is SGHRS, CDR2 YFSETQ. J was trimmed by 11 bases and V by 3 bases; bases with no gene match: 10. The CDR3 DNA reads as TGCGCCAGCAGCTGGGGGACAGGGGTTGTGGAGCAGTACTTC. It is translated as CASSWGTGVVEQYF.

This chain uses TRBV21-1 with TRBJ2-2; TRBD2 is taken as the D call from the table, unchecked against the DNA. TRBV21-1 is a documented pseudogene. This CDR3 has 15 amino acids. As DNA, the CDR3 is TGTGCCAGCAGCAGGGGGGGTCCGAACACCGGGGAGCTGTTTTTT. Translation: CASSRGGPNTGELFF.

V usage is TRBV5-1 and J usage is TRBJ2-5; a weak D match, TRBD2 (5 bases). The J call is uncertain, as TRBJ2-7 better fits the DNA end. The CDR3 sequence is 16 residues long. Germline CDR1 and CDR2: SGHRS and YFSETQ. CDR3 loop: CASSLVSGSSTYEQYF. The CDR3 nucleotides are TGCGCCAGCAGCTTGGTATCGGGGTCTTCTACCTACGAGCAGTACTTC.

The chain is built from TRBV7-9 and TRBJ2-1, with D possibly TRBD2 on 6 matching bases. CDR1 is SEHNR and CDR2 is FQNEAQ in the germline V gene (reference sequence). V was trimmed by 6 bases and J by 0 bases, leaving 15 bases between them. The CDR3 sequence is 16 residues long. CDR3 sequence reads: CASRKYSGLSYNEQFF. In DNA form, the CDR3 reads TGTGCCAGCAGAAAATATAGCGGACTCTCCTACAATGAGCAGTTCTTC. The whole variable domain, filled in from reference TRBV7-9 and TRBJ2-1, reads DTGVSQNPRHKITKRGQNVTFRCDPISEHNRLYWYRQTLGQGPEFLTYFQNEAQLEKSRLLSDRFSAERPKGSFSTLEIQRTEQGDSAMYLCASRKYSGLSYNEQFFGPGTRLTVL.

This clone showed up just a few times. The chain couples TRBV30 to TRBJ1-5; no definite D call. Germline lookup yields CDR1 GTSNPN and CDR2 SVGIG (reference sequence). The V and J ends lost 5 bases and 3 bases respectively, with 8 bases between them. The CDR3 has 12 residues. The CDR3 DNA follows: TGTGCCTGGGGCCCCACCAATCAGCCCCAGCATTTT. Residues: CAWGPTNQPQHF.

This clone came up once. The chain employs TRBV6-5 and TRBJ2-3, with no clear D. The CDR3 is 14 amino acids. V was pared by 2 bases and J by 4 bases, with 10 bases between. CDR1 is MNHEY and CDR2 is SVGAGI in the germline V gene. This CDR3 is CASSYQADADTQYF. Here the CDR3 DNA reads TGTGCCAGCAGTTACCAGGCAGATGCAGATACGCAGTATTTT.

The chain combines TRBV2 with TRBJ1-5; no firm D call. The V end lost 1 base, the J end lost 7 bases, and 11 bases lay between the germline ends. The germline CDR1 and CDR2 sequences are SNHLY and FYNNEI. The CDR3 spans 14 residues. This CDR3 reads CASSEVSSGQPQHF. Written as DNA, the CDR3 is TGTGCCAGCAGTGAAGTTTCCTCCGGGCAGCCCCAGCATTTT.

This chain joins TRBV6-5 and TRBJ1-4; D is unresolved. From germline, CDR1 is MNHEY and CDR2 SVGAGI. Deletions cut 5 bases from V and 7 bases from J, with 17 bases between. The CDR3 runs 15 residues. The CDR3 sequence: CASSPAVLSAEKLFF. The CDR3 region has the DNA TGTGCCAGCAGTCCCGCGGTGCTTTCCGCTGAAAAACTGTTTTTT.

The chain links TRBV13 to TRBJ2-7, with 10 bases matching TRBD2. Germline V gives CDR1 PRHDT, CDR2 FYEKMQ (reference sequence). Losses at the gene ends were 5 bases for V and 6 bases for J; bases not matched to a gene: 7. The CDR3 consists of 14 residues. CDR3 residues: CASSASGRRVEQYF. In nucleotides, the CDR3 is TGTGCCAGCAGCGCTAGCGGGAGAAGGGTCGAGCAGTACTTC. Together with reference TRBV13 and TRBJ2-7, the CDR3 gives the full variable domain: AAGVIQSPRHLIKEKRETATLKCYPIPRHDTVYWYQQGPGQDPQFLISFYEKMQSDKGSIPDRFSAQQFSDYHSELNMSSLELGDSALYFCASSASGRRVEQYFGPGTRLTVT.

The chain carries TRBV6-5 and TRBJ2-7; the D gene is possibly TRBD1 (6 bases). Trimming left V 5 bases short and J 6 bases short, with 11 bases between. The germline V gene has CDR1 MNHEY and CDR2 SVGAGI. CDR3 length: 12 residues. As DNA, the CDR3 is TGTGCCAGCAGTCCAGGGGCGGGCGAGCAGTACTTC. Encoded protein: CASSPGAGEQYF.

As concerns this clone: At one boundary the junction diverges from the germline segment, which might be a read error. The CDR3 DNA follows: TGCGCCAGCAGCTGGGGGGGAGAGTCCTACTCTGGGGCCAACGGCCTGACTTTC. It yields the protein CASSWGGESYSGANGLTF. The genes are TRBV5-1 and TRBJ2-6, with 7 bases matching TRBD2. The germline V gene encodes CDR1 SGHRS and CDR2 YFSETQ. This CDR3 has 18 residues.

This clone was counted only a few times. The gene calls are TRBV28 and TRBJ2-7, with D maybe TRBD1 (6 bases). This CDR3 comprises 15 residues. Germline lookup yields CDR1 MDHEN and CDR2 SYDVKM. Trimming stripped 6 bases from V and 2 bases from J, with 17 bases between. CDR3: CASRSGAGDPYEQYF. Here the CDR3 DNA reads TGTGCCAGCAGGTCAGGTGCAGGGGATCCCTACGAGCAGTACTTC.

The genes are TRBV28 and TRBJ1-2; maybe TRBD1 (6 bases). The CDR3 sequence is 13 residues long. Trimming stripped 7 bases from V and 8 bases from J, with 17 bases between. Germline CDR1 and CDR2: MDHEN and SYDVKM. The chain's CDR3 is CASTIFPGEGYTF. CDR3 DNA sequence: TGTGCCAGCACTATTTTCCCAGGGGAAGGCTACACCTTC.

The sample holds one count of this clone. V gene TRBV28 combines with J gene TRBJ1-2; TRBD1 aligns across 7 bases. J lost 7 bases, V lost 7 bases, and 12 bases had no gene match. Germline V gene data show CDR1 as MDHEN and CDR2 as SYDVKM. The CDR3 length is 14 residues. CDR3 residues: CASISTGKHFGYTF. CDR3 in DNA: TGTGCCAGCATTTCGACAGGGAAACATTTTGGCTACACCTTC.